One and the same sample provided the 26 T cell receptor beta chains below, sequenced in a study of cytomegalovirus exposure and HLA in healthy donors. The protocol was immunoSEQ multiplex PCR, while the TCRdb copy is restricted to in-frame clones and leaves out a portion. The sample has around 70,000 clones; around 94% are singletons. Material for sequencing was PBMCs. Receptors originate from a man aged 18 to 35 in good health and CMV-seropositive.

In DNA, the CDR3 is TGTGCCAGCAGCTTACGACAGAACTCCTACAATGAGCAGTTCTTC. Encoded protein: CASSLRQNSYNEQFF. The chain carries TRBV7-3 and TRBJ2-1, with TRBD1 as a possible D gene (5 bases). Trimming removed 2 bases at V and 0 bases at J, with 8 bases between. The CDR3 consists of 15 residues. CDR1 and CDR2 from the germline V gene are SGHTA and FQGTGA.

V usage is TRBV27 and J usage is TRBJ1-5; D is unclear. Germline CDR1 and CDR2: MNHEY and SMNVEV (reference sequence). Trimming took off 7 bases at V and 6 bases at J, with 10 bases between the two ends. CDR3 length: 12 residues. Written as DNA, the CDR3 is TGTGCCAGCACCCTATATGGTCAGCCCCAGCATTTT. It translates to CASTLYGQPQHF.

The rearrangement uses TRBV5-4 and TRBJ1-2, with D perhaps TRBD1 (5 bases). The CDR3 has 14 residues. Trimming removed 4 bases at V and 7 bases at J, with 17 bases between. CDR1 is SGHNT, CDR2 YYREEE, per germline (reference sequence). The CDR3 here is CASSPGVGVGGYTF. CDR3 bases: TGTGCCAGCAGCCCCGGTGTAGGGGTAGGTGGCTACACCTTC.

The chain has TRBV28 and TRBJ2-5; TRBD2 is a possible D gene (6 bases). CDR1 is MDHEN, CDR2 SYDVKM, per germline. CDR3 length: 15 amino acids. The V end lost 5 bases, the J end lost 2 bases, and 15 bases lay between the germline ends. CDR3 sequence: CASSLGGRGQETQYF. The DNA of the CDR3 is TGTGCCAGCAGTCTCGGAGGACGGGGGCAAGAGACCCAGTACTTC.

The V call is TRBV9, the J call TRBJ1-4; D not resolved. The germline V gene encodes CDR1 SGDLS and CDR2 YYNGEE. V dropped 7 bases and J dropped 2 bases, with 12 bases sitting between them. The CDR3 consists of 14 residues. CDR3 sequence reads: CASGADSTNEKLFF. CDR3 DNA: TGTGCCAGCGGAGCGGATTCTACTAATGAAAAACTGTTTTTT.

The V gene is TRBV4-1, the J gene TRBJ1-5; the D is unclear. V lost 2 bases and J 1 base, leaving 9 bases between the germline ends. Germline CDR1 is MGHRA and CDR2 is YSYEKL. The CDR3 is 15 residues long. CDR3 amino acids: CASSQRLLSNQPQHF. CDR3 coding DNA: TGCGCCAGCAGCCAAAGACTCCTGAGCAATCAGCCCCAGCATTTT.

This chain connects TRBV29-1 to TRBJ2-3; the D gene is possibly TRBD2 (5 bases). The CDR3 loop spans 13 amino acids. The germline V gene has CDR1 SQVTM and CDR2 ANQGSEA. Trimming shortened V by 4 bases and J by 4 bases, and 12 bases separated the two germline ends. The CDR3 bases are TGCAGCGTTGTGAGGGAGCTCCCAGATACGCAGTATTTT. This translates into CSVVRELPDTQYF.

CDR3 coding DNA: TGTGCCAGCATCCAAAGCGGGAGTAAAAATGAGCAGTTCTTC. Translating gives CASIQSGSKNEQFF. This chain connects TRBV28 to TRBJ2-1; TRBD2 aligns across 8 bases. Germline CDR1 and CDR2: MDHEN and SYDVKM. V shed 7 bases and J 7 bases; nucleotides not matched to a gene: 9. The CDR3 covers 14 residues.

This chain links TRBV9 with TRBJ2-1, with TRBD1 matching 7 bases. The V gene end was trimmed by 4 bases and the J gene end by 4 bases; junction bases not matched to a gene: 11. The CDR3 extends over 16 amino acids. CDR1 is SGDLS, CDR2 YYNGEE, per germline. The CDR3 region has the DNA TGTGCCAGCAGCCCTCTAGGGGACAGACTATACAATGAGCAGTTCTTC. Translated, it gives CASSPLGDRLYNEQFF.

The CDR3 here is CASSYSGSPTQFF. CDR3 DNA sequence: TGTGCCAGCAGTTACTCGGGCTCTCCAACCCAGTTCTTC. The chain joins TRBV6-5 to TRBJ2-1; D call uncertain. Germline CDR1 is MNHEY and CDR2 is SVGAGI. Trimming stripped 0 bases from V and 13 bases from J, with 13 bases between. The CDR3 has 13 amino acids.

The chain uses TRBV28 and TRBJ2-7; 8 nucleotides agree with TRBD1. V shed 6 bases and J 9 bases; nucleotides not matched to a gene: 13. CDR1 is MDHEN, CDR2 SYDVKM, per germline. This CDR3 is 14 amino acids long. CDR3 region: CASRPGTGTSMQYF. CDR3 coding DNA: TGTGCCAGCAGGCCCGGGACAGGCACCAGTATGCAGTACTTC. The variable domain in full, completed from reference TRBV28 and TRBJ2-7, reads DVKVTQSSRYLVKRTGEKVFLECVQDMDHENMFWYRQDPGLGLRLIYFSYDVKMKEKGDIPEGYSVSREKKERFSLILESASTNQTSMYLCASRPGTGTSMQYFGPGTRLTVT.

The rearrangement uses TRBV28 and TRBJ1-1; D possibly corresponds to TRBD1 (6 bases). Germline CDR1 MDHEN, CDR2 SYDVKM. V dropped 8 bases and J dropped 0 bases, with 19 bases sitting between them. The CDR3 covers 16 residues. This chain's CDR3 is CASPGRDTQMNTEAFF. The CDR3 DNA reads as TGTGCCAGCCCAGGGAGGGACACTCAAATGAACACTGAAGCTTTCTTT.

This clone was found a few times. This chain links TRBV5-8 with TRBJ2-7, with D unresolved. Germline CDR1 is SGHTS and CDR2 is YDEGEE. Trimming removed 4 bases at V and 0 bases at J, with 2 bases between. This CDR3 has 11 residues. The CDR3 is CASSRSYEQYF. In DNA form, the CDR3 reads TGTGCCAGCAGCCGCTCCTACGAGCAGTACTTC.

CDR3 sequence reads: CASSAAGQGKETQYF. The CDR3 nucleotides read TGTGCCAGCAGCGCCGCGGGACAGGGTAAAGAGACCCAGTACTTC. The V gene is TRBV9, the J gene TRBJ2-5; the match to TRBD1 covers 9 bases. Losses at the gene ends were 3 bases for V and 3 bases for J; bases not matched to a gene: 6. Germline loops: CDR1 SGDLS, CDR2 YYNGEE. The CDR3 has 15 amino acids. Combining the CDR3 with reference TRBV9 and TRBJ2-5 gives the whole variable domain DSGVTQTPKHLITATGQRVTLRCSPRSGDLSVYWYQQSLDQGLQFLIQYYNGEERAKGNILERFSAQQFPDLHSELNLSSLELGDSALYFCASSAAGQGKETQYFGPGTRLLVL.

The V call is TRBV10-3, the J call TRBJ1-1; TRBD1 is a possible D gene (6 bases). Germline V gene lookup returns CDR1 ENHRY and CDR2 SYGVKD. Trimming removed 6 bases from V and 0 bases from J, with 11 bases in between. This CDR3 has 14 residues. CDR3 in amino acids: CAIRLQGMNTEAFF. CDR3 nucleotides: TGTGCCATCAGATTACAGGGCATGAACACTGAAGCTTTCTTT.

J is TRBJ1-4 and V is TRBV28, with TRBD1 identical over 7 bases. V lost 3 bases and J lost 7; bases outside the gene matches: 5. CDR3 length equals 14 residues. The V gene's germline CDR1 is MDHEN and CDR2 SYDVKM. As DNA, the CDR3 is TGTGCCAGCAGTTTTATGGCAGGGGGTGAAAAACTGTTTTTT. This encodes CASSFMAGGEKLFF.

The chain carries TRBV28 and TRBJ2-7; tentative D call: TRBD2 (6 bases). Germline V gene lookup returns CDR1 MDHEN and CDR2 SYDVKM. The V end lost 7 bases, the J end lost 5 bases, and 12 bases lay between the germline ends. The CDR3 runs to 12 residues. The CDR3 loop reads CASIERGNEQYF. Written as DNA, the CDR3 is TGTGCCAGCATCGAACGGGGGAACGAGCAGTACTTC.

J is TRBJ1-2 and V is TRBV11-1; the match to TRBD1 covers 7 bases. This CDR3 region has 15 residues. Per germline, CDR1 SGHAT and CDR2 FQDESV (reference sequence). V lost 4 bases to trimming and J lost 6 bases; unmatched junction nucleotides: 11. CDR3 protein: CASSYRTGQEDGYTF. The CDR3 DNA reads as TGTGCCAGCAGCTACCGGACAGGACAGGAGGATGGCTACACCTTC.

This chain joins TRBV14 and TRBJ2-1; 11 bases map to TRBD2. V was pared by 3 bases and J by 4 bases, with 2 bases of the junction left unmatched. The CDR3 is 15 amino acids. Germline-derived CDR1 and CDR2 are SGHDN and FVKESK. The CDR3 here is CASSQRLAGYNEQFF. CDR3 nucleotides: TGTGCCAGCAGCCAGAGACTAGCGGGATACAATGAGCAGTTCTTC.

The rearrangement uses TRBV5-8 and TRBJ2-2, with 9 bases matching TRBD1. J gave up 3 bases and V 1 base, and 7 bases lay outside the gene matches. Germline lookup yields CDR1 SGHTS and CDR2 YDEGEE. The CDR3 is made up of 17 amino acids. The CDR3 is CASSLYGTGIYTGELFF. CDR3 sequence (DNA): TGTGCCAGCAGCTTGTATGGGACAGGGATATACACCGGGGAGCTGTTTTTT.

J is TRBJ2-5 and V is TRBV28; weak D call: TRBD1 (5 bases). Trimming stripped 10 bases from V and 2 bases from J, with 14 bases between. The CDR3 has 13 residues. CDR1 MDHEN and CDR2 SYDVKM come from the germline V gene. Written as DNA, the CDR3 is TGTGCCACCGGTTCTGGGGCTCAAGAGACCCAGTACTTC. Translated: CATGSGAQETQYF.

This sequence joins TRBV5-1 and TRBJ2-7; 9 bases agree with TRBD2. Germline V CDR1 and CDR2: SGHRS, YFSETQ. The V segment lost 0 bases and the J segment 1 base; nucleotides outside the gene matches: 5. The CDR3 length is 16 residues. CDR3: CASSLAASGESYEQYF. Written as DNA, the CDR3 is TGCGCCAGCAGCTTGGCGGCTAGCGGGGAATCCTACGAGCAGTACTTC.

The genes are TRBV12-5 and TRBJ2-3, with 7 bases aligning to TRBD2. This CDR3 region has 14 residues. Germline loops: CDR1 LGHNT, CDR2 FRNRAP. V shed 6 bases and J 6 bases; nucleotides not matched to a gene: 9. The CDR3 region has the DNA TGTGCTAGTGGGCGGGACTATCCCACGGATACGCAGTATTTT. The encoded protein is CASGRDYPTDTQYF. Complete variable domain (other parts from reference TRBV12-5 and TRBJ2-3): DARVTQTPRHKVTEMGQEVTMRCQPILGHNTVFWYRQTMMQGLELLAYFRNRAPLDDSGMPKDRFSAEMPDATLATLKIQPSEPRDSAVYFCASGRDYPTDTQYFGPGTRLTVL.

The chain recombines TRBV19 with TRBJ2-6; D not certain. The CDR3 contains 16 residues. CDR1 LNHDA and CDR2 SQIVND come from the germline V gene (reference sequence). The V gene lost 1 base and the J gene lost 0 bases, with 7 bases spanning the gap. The CDR3 protein is CASSIGAASGANVLTF. CDR3 nucleotide sequence: TGTGCCAGTAGTATAGGAGCCGCCTCTGGGGCCAACGTCCTGACTTTC.

The chain links TRBV4-1 to TRBJ2-4; D might be TRBD1 (5 bases). The V gene lost 0 bases and the J gene lost 0 bases, with 12 bases spanning the gap. The CDR3 totals 17 residues. The germline V gene encodes CDR1 MGHRA and CDR2 YSYEKL. The CDR3 DNA is TGCGCCAGCAGCCAAGATAGGGGCGGCGGAGCCAAAAACATTCAGTACTTC. It is translated as CASSQDRGGGAKNIQYF.

The V call is TRBV7-3, the J call TRBJ2-1, with TRBD2 as a possible D gene (6 bases). CDR3 length equals 12 residues. CDR1 SGHTA and CDR2 FQGTGA come from the germline V gene. Trimming removed 5 bases at V and 9 bases at J, with 11 bases between. CDR3 amino acids: CASSGAGLEQFF. For the CDR3, the DNA is TGTGCCAGCAGCGGGGCGGGACTTGAGCAGTTCTTC.